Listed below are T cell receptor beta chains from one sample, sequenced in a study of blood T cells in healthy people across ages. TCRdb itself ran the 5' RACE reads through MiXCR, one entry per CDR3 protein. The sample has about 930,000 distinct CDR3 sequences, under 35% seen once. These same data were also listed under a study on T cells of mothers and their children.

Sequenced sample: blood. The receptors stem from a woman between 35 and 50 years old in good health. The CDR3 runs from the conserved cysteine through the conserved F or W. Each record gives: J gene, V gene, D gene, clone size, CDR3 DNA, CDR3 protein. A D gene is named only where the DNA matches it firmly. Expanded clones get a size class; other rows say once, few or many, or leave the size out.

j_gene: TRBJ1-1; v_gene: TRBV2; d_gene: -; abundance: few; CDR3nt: TGTGCCATAGGACAGCTGAACACTGAAGCTTTCTTT; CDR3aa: CAIGQLNTEAFF
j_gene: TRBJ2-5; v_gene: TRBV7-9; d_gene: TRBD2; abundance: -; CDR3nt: TGTGCCAGCAGTCGCGAGGGGACTAGCGGAGAGACCCAGTACTTC; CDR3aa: CASSREGTSGETQYF
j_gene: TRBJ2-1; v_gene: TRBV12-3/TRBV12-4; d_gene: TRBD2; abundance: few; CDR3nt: TGTGCCAGCAGTTTAAGTCGTAGCGGGGGGGCCCGGAATGAGCAGTTCTTC; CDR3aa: CASSLSRSGGARNEQFF
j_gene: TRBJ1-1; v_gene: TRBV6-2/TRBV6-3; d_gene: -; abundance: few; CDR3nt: TGTGCCAGCAAAGCCGGGGGGGCTCGGAAAACTGAAGCTTTCTTT; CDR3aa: CASKAGGARKTEAFF
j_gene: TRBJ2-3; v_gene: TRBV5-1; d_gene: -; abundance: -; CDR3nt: TGCGCCAGCAGCTTGGCAGGGGCCCTGTCGACAGATACGCAGTATTTT; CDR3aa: CASSLAGALSTDTQYF
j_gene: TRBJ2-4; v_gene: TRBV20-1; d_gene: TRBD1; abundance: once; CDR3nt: TGCAGTGCTGAAGAGGGGGCTTACAATGAGCAGTACTTC; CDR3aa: CSAEEGAYNEQYF
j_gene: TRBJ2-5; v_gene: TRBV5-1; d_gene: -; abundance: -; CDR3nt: TGCGCCAGCAGCTTGGCCGGATCGAGGACCCAGTACTTC; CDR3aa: CASSLAGSRTQYF
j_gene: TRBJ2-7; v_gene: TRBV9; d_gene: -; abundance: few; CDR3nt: TGTACCAGCAGCGTAGCCCCGGGGGAGTACTACGAGCAGTACTTC; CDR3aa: CTSSVAPGEYYEQYF
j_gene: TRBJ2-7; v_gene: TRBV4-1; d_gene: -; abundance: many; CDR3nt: TGCGCCAGCAGCCAAGGTAGTATCGGGGGTCCAATATCCTACGAGCAGTACTTC; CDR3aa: CASSQGSIGGPISYEQYF
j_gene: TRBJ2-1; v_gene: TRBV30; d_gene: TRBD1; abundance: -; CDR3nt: TGTGCCTGGCAGACAGGGAGCTTCAATGAGCAGTTCTTC; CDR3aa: CAWQTGSFNEQFF
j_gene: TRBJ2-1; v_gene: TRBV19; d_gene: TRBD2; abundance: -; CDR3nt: TGTGCCAGTAGTAGGCGGGGGGATGAGCAGTTCTTC; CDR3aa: CASSRRGDEQFF
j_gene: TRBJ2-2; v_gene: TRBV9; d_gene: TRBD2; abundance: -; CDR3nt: TGTGCCAGCAGCGGACCCCTAATACTGACTAGCTCTGGGGAGCTGTTTTTT; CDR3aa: CASSGPLILTSSGELFF
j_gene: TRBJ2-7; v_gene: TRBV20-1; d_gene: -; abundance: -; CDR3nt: TGCAGTGCTAGAGATCGGAGGGTTCACTACGAGCAGTACTTC; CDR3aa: CSARDRRVHYEQYF
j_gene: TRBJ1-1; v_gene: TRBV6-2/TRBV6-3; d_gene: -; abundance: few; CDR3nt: TGTGCCAGCAGATTAGGCGGAGCCAACACTGAAGCTTTCTTT; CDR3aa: CASRLGGANTEAFF
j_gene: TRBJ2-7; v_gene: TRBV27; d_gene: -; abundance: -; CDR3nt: TGTGCCAGCAGCGGGGGGCCTCCCGTTGGCTACGAGCAGTACTTC; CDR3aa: CASSGGPPVGYEQYF
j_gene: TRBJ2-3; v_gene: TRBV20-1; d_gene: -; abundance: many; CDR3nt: TGCAGTGCTAGGACTAGAGGGTCTACAGATACGCAGTATTTT; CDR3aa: CSARTRGSTDTQYF
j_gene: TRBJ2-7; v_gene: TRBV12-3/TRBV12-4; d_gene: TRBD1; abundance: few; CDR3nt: TGTGCCAGCAGCATCGACAGGGGTAGGCAGTACTTC; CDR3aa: CASSIDRGRQYF
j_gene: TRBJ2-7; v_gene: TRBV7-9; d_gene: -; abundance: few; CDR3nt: TGTGCCAGCAGCTTAGCCCTCACAGGGAGGGACTACGAGCAGTACTTC; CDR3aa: CASSLALTGRDYEQYF
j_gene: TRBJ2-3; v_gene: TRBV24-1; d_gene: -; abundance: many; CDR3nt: TGTGCCACCAGTGATCGCCAACGTAGGCAGTATTTT; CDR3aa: CATSDRQRRQYF
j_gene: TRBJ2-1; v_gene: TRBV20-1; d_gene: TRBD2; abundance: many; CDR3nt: TGCAGTGCTTTGACTAGCGGGGGGGCTAATGAGCAGTTCTTC; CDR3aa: CSALTSGGANEQFF
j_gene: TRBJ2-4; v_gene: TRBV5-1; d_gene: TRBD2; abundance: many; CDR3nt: TGCGCCAGCAGTACTGGACTAGCGGGGGGGAGCATTCAGTACTTC; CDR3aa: CASSTGLAGGSIQYF
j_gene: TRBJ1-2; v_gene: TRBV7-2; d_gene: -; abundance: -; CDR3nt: TGTGCCAGCAGCTTAGACAGGGAGTTAGGTGGCTACACCTTC; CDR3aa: CASSLDRELGGYTF
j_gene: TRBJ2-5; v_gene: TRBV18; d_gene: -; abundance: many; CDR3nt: TGTGCCAGCTCACCACGTGAAATCCAAGAGACCCAGTACTTC; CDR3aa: CASSPREIQETQYF
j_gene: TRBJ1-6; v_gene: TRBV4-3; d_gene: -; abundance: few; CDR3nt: TGCGCCAGCAGCCAAGATAGGAGGGCCTCACCCCTCCACTTT; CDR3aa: CASSQDRRASPLHF
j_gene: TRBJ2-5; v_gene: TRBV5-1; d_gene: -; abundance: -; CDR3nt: TGCGCGAGCGGGTCGGACAACAAAGAGACCCAGTACTTC; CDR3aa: CASGSDNKETQYF
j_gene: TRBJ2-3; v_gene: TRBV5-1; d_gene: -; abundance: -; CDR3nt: TGCGCCAGCAGCCCTAGACGGATTAGCACAGATACGCAGTATTTT; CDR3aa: CASSPRRISTDTQYF
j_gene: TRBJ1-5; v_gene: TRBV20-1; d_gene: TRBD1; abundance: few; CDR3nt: TGCAGTGCTAACAGGGGCAGCAATCAGCCCCAGCATTTT; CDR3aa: CSANRGSNQPQHF
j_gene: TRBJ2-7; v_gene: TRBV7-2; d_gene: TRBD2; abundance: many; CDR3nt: TGTGCCAGCAGCTTAACGGGGGGGCGTAGCGAGCAGTACTTC; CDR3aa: CASSLTGGRSEQYF
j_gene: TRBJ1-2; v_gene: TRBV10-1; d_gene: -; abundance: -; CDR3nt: TGCGCCAGTTTTAGGCTGTACACCTTC; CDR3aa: CASFRLYTF
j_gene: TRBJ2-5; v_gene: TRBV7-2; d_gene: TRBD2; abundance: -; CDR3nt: TGTGCCAGCAGCTTAGCGACTAGCGGGGGCAAGACCCAGTACTTC; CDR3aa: CASSLATSGGKTQYF
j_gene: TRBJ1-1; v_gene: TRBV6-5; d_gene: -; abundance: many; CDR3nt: TGTGCCAGCAGTTCCTGGGGGGGTGTGAACACTGAAGCTTTCTTT; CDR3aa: CASSSWGGVNTEAFF
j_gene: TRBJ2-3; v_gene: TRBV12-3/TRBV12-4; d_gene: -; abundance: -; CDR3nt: TGTGCCAGCAGGCTAGATACGCATGTTCCCGATACGCAGTATTTT; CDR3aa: CASRLDTHVPDTQYF
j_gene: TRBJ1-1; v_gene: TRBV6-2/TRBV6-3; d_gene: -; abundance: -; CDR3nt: TGTGCCAGCAGTTCCCCGCCGAGTGGGACTGAAGCTTTCTTT; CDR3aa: CASSSPPSGTEAFF
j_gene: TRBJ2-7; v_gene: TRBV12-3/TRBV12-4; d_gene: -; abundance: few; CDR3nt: TGTGCCAGCAGTTCCCAGGGGGGGGCCTACGAGCAGTACTTC; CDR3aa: CASSSQGGAYEQYF
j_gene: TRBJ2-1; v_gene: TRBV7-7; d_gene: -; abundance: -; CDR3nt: TGTGCTAGCAGCGCGGGCCTTTTAGGTAATACTGAGCAGTTCTTC; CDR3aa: CASSAGLLGNTEQFF
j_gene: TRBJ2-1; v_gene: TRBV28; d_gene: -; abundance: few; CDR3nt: TGTGCCAGCAGTTTGGGGGCACAGGGAGTCAATGAGCAGTTCTTC; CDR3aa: CASSLGAQGVNEQFF
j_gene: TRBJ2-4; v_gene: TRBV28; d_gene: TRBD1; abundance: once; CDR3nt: TGTGCCAGCAGTATTACGACAGGGGGCTTGAATGAGCAGTACTTC; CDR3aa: CASSITTGGLNEQYF
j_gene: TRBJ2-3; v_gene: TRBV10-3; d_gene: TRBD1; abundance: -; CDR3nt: TGTGCCATCAGTGAGGGCGCGGGACAGGGAGCAGATACGCAGTATTTT; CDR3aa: CAISEGAGQGADTQYF
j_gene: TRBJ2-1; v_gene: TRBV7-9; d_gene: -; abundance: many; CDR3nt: TGTGCCAGCAGCTTAGCGCCTGCGGGGGCACCCCCCTACAATGAGCAGTTCTTC; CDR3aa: CASSLAPAGAPPYNEQFF
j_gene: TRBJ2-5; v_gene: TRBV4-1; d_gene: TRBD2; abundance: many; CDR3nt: TGCGCCAGCAGCCAAGATGGGAGCGGGGGGGCTTTGAGGGAGACCCAGTACTTC; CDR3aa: CASSQDGSGGALRETQYF